The rows below give T cell receptor beta chains drawn from one sample of a study of cytomegalovirus exposure and HLA in healthy donors. Assay: immunoSEQ multiplex PCR; the TCRdb copy retains only in-frame clones and omits some. The sample contains some 240,000 clones, around four fifths of which appear only once. Sequenced input: PBMCs. Receptor source: a woman under 30 in good health and CMV-seronegative. Both conserved end residues are part of each CDR3. Fields, in order: V gene, J gene, clone size, D gene, CDR3 DNA, CDR3 protein. D genes are given only for firm matches. Only part of the rows carry a size: once, few, many, or a class if the clone is expanded.

TRBV30	TRBJ1-6	NA	NA	TGTGCCTGGGGTGGGACTCACAATTCACCCCTCCACTTT	CAWGGTHNSPLHF
TRBV2	TRBJ1-2	NA	NA	TGTGCCAGCAGGAGAGGGGGTTCTGACTATGGCTACACCTTC	CASRRGGSDYGYTF
TRBV4-2	TRBJ2-5	NA	NA	TGTGCCAGCAGCCAAGAACAGGGTGGAGAGACCCAGTACTTC	CASSQEQGGETQYF
TRBV25-1	TRBJ1-1	NA	NA	TGTGCCAGCAGTGACCCCTCGCAGGGAGAAAACACTGAAGCTTTCTTT	CASSDPSQGENTEAFF
TRBV6-1	TRBJ2-1	NA	TRBD2	TGTGCCAGCACCCCTAGCGGGGTAATCAATGAGCAGTTCTTC	CASTPSGVINEQFF
TRBV11-2	TRBJ2-7	once	NA	TGTGCCAGCAGCTTTGGGGGAGCTGCCTACGAGCAGTACTTC	CASSFGGAAYEQYF
TRBV5-1	TRBJ2-3	NA	NA	TGCGCCAGCAGCTTGTCTGCGGACCCTAGCACAGATACGCAGTATTTT	CASSLSADPSTDTQYF
TRBV5-4	TRBJ2-3	NA	NA	TGTGCCAGCAGCTTGCTACTTCTCACAGATACGCAGTATTTT	CASSLLLLTDTQYF
TRBV10-2	TRBJ2-7	NA	NA	TGCGCCAGCAGTGAGTCGCGAGCCTCTACGGTGCAGTACTTC	CASSESRASTVQYF
TRBV4-1	TRBJ1-1	NA	TRBD1	TGCGCCAGCAGCCAAGGACAGGGTTCCACAGCTTTCTTT	CASSQGQGSTAFF
TRBV9	TRBJ1-4	NA	NA	TGTGCCAGCAGTCCCACCCCGGGGTTTAATGAAAAACTGTTTTTT	CASSPTPGFNEKLFF
TRBV10-3	TRBJ2-7	NA	TRBD2	TGTGCCATCAAGCGACTAGCGGGAGTAGGCGAGCAGTACTTC	CAIKRLAGVGEQYF
TRBV2	TRBJ1-5	few	NA	TGTGCCAGCACACAGGGAAATCAGCCCCAGCATTTT	CASTQGNQPQHF
TRBV27	TRBJ2-1	once	NA	TGTGCCAGCAGTTTCGAGCCTTCTCGGGATGAGCAGTTCTTC	CASSFEPSRDEQFF
TRBV6-1	TRBJ1-4	NA	NA	TGTGCCAGTACCAGGTACCCGATTGCTGAAAAACTGTTTTTT	CASTRYPIAEKLFF
TRBV10-3	TRBJ2-3	NA	NA	TGTGCCACCACCGTTGGGGGGCTGGGTACGCAGTATTTT	CATTVGGLGTQYF
TRBV5-1	TRBJ2-7	NA	NA	TGCGCCAGCAGCTCCCCCCCACAAGGGCCCCGCTACGAGCAGTACTTC	CASSSPPQGPRYEQYF
TRBV9	TRBJ2-2	NA	NA	TGTGCCAGCAGCTTCCGGGACACGAACACCGGGGAGCTGTTTTTT	CASSFRDTNTGELFF
TRBV9	TRBJ2-5	once	TRBD1	TGTGCCAGCAGCGTGACCGGGACAGGGGAACGGGAGACCCAGTACTTC	CASSVTGTGERETQYF
TRBV29-1	TRBJ2-2	NA	TRBD1	TGCAGCGCCCGTGAGGACAGGGGATACACCGGGGAGCTGTTTTTT	CSAREDRGYTGELFF
TRBV5-1	TRBJ1-4	NA	NA	TGCGCCAGCAGCTGGGGACGTGCGATTGCAACTAATGAAAAACTGTTTTTT	CASSWGRAIATNEKLFF
TRBV11-2	TRBJ2-2	NA	TRBD2	TGTGCCAGCAGCTTAGACATTAGCGGGGCGAACACCGGGGAGCTGTTTTTT	CASSLDISGANTGELFF
TRBV20-1	TRBJ2-7	few	NA	TGCAGGGCGCAGGGAACTTACGAGCAGTACTTC	CRAQGTYEQYF
TRBV11-2	TRBJ2-2	NA	NA	TGTGCCAGCATCATCCTCCGGGGGGAGCTGTTTTTT	CASIILRGELFF
TRBV29-1	TRBJ2-1	NA	TRBD1	TGCAGCGTTGAACATCCCTCGGGTCGGCCGGGACAGGGATACAATGAGCAGTTCTTC	CSVEHPSGRPGQGYNEQFF
TRBV5-1	TRBJ1-4	few	TRBD1	TGCGCCAGCAGGCAGGAGGCCGGGACAGGGGATGAAAAACTGTTTTTT	CASRQEAGTGDEKLFF
TRBV6-5	TRBJ2-7	once	NA	TGTGCCAGCAGTTACTCAGAGACAGCCGAGCGATACTTC	CASSYSETAERYF
TRBV29-1	TRBJ2-5	NA	TRBD1	TGCAGCGTTGAAGTGGCGACAGGGGGCATCCAAGAGACCCAGTACTTC	CSVEVATGGIQETQYF
TRBV29-1	TRBJ1-4	NA	NA	TGCAGCGTTGTCGGAGGAGGAAATGAAAAACTGTTTTTT	CSVVGGGNEKLFF
TRBV27	TRBJ2-5	NA	NA	TGTGCCAGCAGTTTAATAGGCTCCGAGGAGACCCAGTACTTC	CASSLIGSEETQYF
TRBV27	TRBJ1-1	NA	NA	TGTGCCAGCAGTTTAGGGGGGGGGCTGGGCACTGAAGCTTTCTTT	CASSLGGGLGTEAFF
TRBV7-8	TRBJ2-5	NA	TRBD1	TGTGCCAGCAGCAGACGACAGGGGGCGGAGACCCAGTACTTC	CASSRRQGAETQYF
TRBV28	TRBJ1-5	NA	NA	TGTGCCAGCCTTGCAGGCACATCTGTCGGCAATCAGCCCCAGCATTTT	CASLAGTSVGNQPQHF
TRBV12-2	TRBJ2-1	few	NA	TGTGCAAGTGATCTTTCGGGACAGGGATCCAACAATGAGCAGTTCTTC	CASDLSGQGSNNEQFF
TRBV5-6	TRBJ1-5	NA	NA	TGTGCCAGCAGCTTCGGAGGAGGGCGTGCGAATCAGCCCCAGCATTTT	CASSFGGGRANQPQHF
TRBV15	TRBJ2-1	NA	NA	TGTGCCACCAGCAGAGTTCGCGACAATGAGCAGTTCTTC	CATSRVRDNEQFF
TRBV28	TRBJ2-5	NA	NA	TGTGCCAGCAGTCGGAAGGAAAGGCGGGAGACCCAGTACTTC	CASSRKERRETQYF
TRBV29-1	TRBJ2-2	NA	TRBD1	TGCAGCGTCCGGACAGGGGGAAACGGCGGGGAGCTGTTTTTT	CSVRTGGNGGELFF
TRBV30	TRBJ2-2	once	NA	TGTGCCTGGACCAAGAGACCCCGACAGCCGAACACCGGGGAGCTGTTTTTT	CAWTKRPRQPNTGELFF
TRBV2	TRBJ2-1	once	NA	TGTGCCAGCAAAAGGTCAGCGAGCTCCTACAATGAGCAGTTCTTC	CASKRSASSYNEQFF
TRBV6-6	TRBJ2-3	NA	NA	TGTGCCAGCACCCTACTGGGGGAGCGCACAGATACGCAGTATTTT	CASTLLGERTDTQYF
TRBV29-1	TRBJ1-1	NA	NA	TGCAGCGTTGAAAGGGAGGGGATGTCGGTTGAAGCTTTCTTT	CSVEREGMSVEAFF
TRBV9	TRBJ2-5	NA	TRBD2	TGTGCCAGCAGCGTAGGAACTAGCGGGAGAAGAGAGACCCAGTACTTC	CASSVGTSGRRETQYF
TRBV30	TRBJ2-7	NA	NA	TGTGCCTGGAAGGCCTCCTGGGGCGAGCAGTACTTC	CAWKASWGEQYF
TRBV29-1	TRBJ1-2	once	TRBD1	TGCAGCGTTGACCTCCGGACAGGGTTCGGCTACACCTTC	CSVDLRTGFGYTF
TRBV9	TRBJ2-2	NA	TRBD1	TGTGCCAGCAGCAACCCGGGACAGACGAACACCGGGGAGCTGTTTTTT	CASSNPGQTNTGELFF
TRBV5-1	TRBJ1-5	NA	NA	TGCGCCAGCAGCTTGCTGGGTCAAAATCAGCCCCAGCATTTT	CASSLLGQNQPQHF
TRBV6-5	TRBJ1-4	once	TRBD1	TGTGCCAGCAGTTCCGACAGGGGAGCTAATGAAAAACTGTTTTTT	CASSSDRGANEKLFF
TRBV29-1	TRBJ1-1	NA	TRBD1	TGCAGCGTCGCGGACAGGGGCGGCACTGAAGCTTTCTTT	CSVADRGGTEAFF
TRBV4-1	TRBJ2-7	NA	NA	TGCGCCAGCAGCCAAGCTGGGAACAGTAACTACGAGCAGTACTTC	CASSQAGNSNYEQYF
TRBV27	TRBJ1-4	NA	TRBD1	TGTGCCAGCACCTCGACTCAGGGGGCTATGTCTAATGAAAAACTGTTTTTT	CASTSTQGAMSNEKLFF
TRBV27	TRBJ2-7	NA	TRBD2	TGTGCCAGCAGTTTTAGTAGCGGGATCTCCTACGAGCAGTACTTC	CASSFSSGISYEQYF
TRBV6-6	TRBJ2-3	NA	NA	TGTGCCAGCAGTTATGGCAGGGGAAGGACAGATACACAGTATTTT	CASSYGRGRTDTQYF
TRBV19	TRBJ1-2	few	NA	TGTGCCAGTAGCCTCGAAGGAGGGAGTGGCTACACCTTC	CASSLEGGSGYTF
TRBV30	TRBJ2-7	NA	NA	TGTGCCTGGAGTGTCGGCCCGGCCTACGAGCAGTACTTC	CAWSVGPAYEQYF